This T cell receptor (beta chain) is drawn from a study of cytomegalovirus exposure and HLA in healthy donors. Germline V gene lookup returns CDR1 LGHNA and CDR2 YSLEER. V lost 5 bases to trimming and J lost 8 bases; unmatched junction nucleotides: 6. The length of the CDR3 is 14 residues. This clone was seen just once. PCR amplification relied on 60 Vbeta primers (plus 13 Jbeta primers). Assay: immunoSEQ multiplex PCR; the TCRdb copy retains only in-frame clones and omits some. The sample yields about 230,000 clones, 75% to 90% seen once. Sequencing was performed on PBMCs. This TCR was sampled from a woman aged 18-29 years in good health and CMV-seronegative. This rearrangement joins TRBV4-3 to TRBJ2-1; 10 bases are shared with TRBD1. In nucleotides, the CDR3 is TGCGCCAGCAGCTGGACAGGGGGGGTCTATGAGCAGTTCTTC. It codes for CASSWTGGVYEQFF.